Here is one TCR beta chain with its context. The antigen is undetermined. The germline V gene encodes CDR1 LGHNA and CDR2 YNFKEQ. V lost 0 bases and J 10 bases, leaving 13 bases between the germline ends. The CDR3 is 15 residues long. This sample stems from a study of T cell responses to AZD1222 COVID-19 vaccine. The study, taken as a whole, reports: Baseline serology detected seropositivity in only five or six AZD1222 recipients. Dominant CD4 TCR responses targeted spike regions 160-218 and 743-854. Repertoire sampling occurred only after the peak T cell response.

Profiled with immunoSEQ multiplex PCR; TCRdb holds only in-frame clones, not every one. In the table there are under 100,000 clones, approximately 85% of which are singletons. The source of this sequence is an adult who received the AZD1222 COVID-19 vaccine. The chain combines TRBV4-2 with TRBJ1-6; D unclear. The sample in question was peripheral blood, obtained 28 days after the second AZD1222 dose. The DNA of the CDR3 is TGTGCCAGCAGCCAAGATAGGGCAGCAGGCTCACCCCTCCACTTT. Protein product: CASSQDRAAGSPLHF.